The sequence of this T cell receptor beta chain was determined in a study of blood T cell repertoires in COVID-19. This clone showed up just a few times. Profiled with immunoSEQ multiplex PCR; TCRdb holds only in-frame clones, not every one. In the table there are 150,000 to 250,000 clones, approximately 86% of which are singletons. Germline V lookup: CDR1 MDHEN, CDR2 SYDVKM. CDR3 length: 16 amino acids. Unmatched junction bases numbered 3, after V lost 0 bases and J lost 5 bases. The chain carries TRBV28 and TRBJ1-4, with 10 bases fitting TRBD1. Sequencing was performed on PBMCs or T cells enriched from blood (not recorded which). The TCR comes from a woman aged 25 to 45 who had recovered from COVID-19. Written as DNA, the CDR3 is TGTGCCAGCAGTTTATGGCCGGGACAGGGGAATGAAAAACTGTTTTTT. Its translation: CASSLWPGQGNEKLFF.